This passage covers 20 T cell receptor beta chains from one sample sequenced in a study of T-cell reconstitution after alpha-beta-depleted transplantation in children. For TCRbeta, the library was prepared with unique molecular identifiers. TCRdb ran MiXCR on the PCR reads and lists one entry per CDR3 protein. The sample contains 250,000 or so distinct CDR3 sequences, about 24% of which appear only once. The specimen was PBMCs, mostly from graft donor cells, collected 360 days after TCRalphabeta/CD19-depleted stem cell transplant. The origin of the receptors is a female patient aged 2 to 10 who had a stem cell transplant for congenital amegakaryocytic thrombocytopenia, so the T cells may come from the graft donor.

This clonotype was found a few times. The gene calls are TRBV29-1 and TRBJ1-1, with TRBD1 as a possible D gene (5 bases). Trimming took off 6 bases at V and 5 bases at J, with 7 bases between the two ends. The CDR3 is 10 amino acids. Germline V gene data show CDR1 as SQVTM and CDR2 as ANQGSEA. The CDR3 here is CSVDKTEAFF. As DNA, the CDR3 is TGCAGCGTGGACAAGACTGAAGCTTTCTTT.

The table lists this clonotype with a count of one. The CDR3 here is CSVDGQETSGGSYNEQFF. CDR3 sequence (DNA): TGCAGCGTTGATGGTCAGGAGACTAGCGGGGGATCCTACAATGAGCAGTTCTTC. The chain combines TRBV29-1 with TRBJ2-1; 12 bases align to TRBD2. J was trimmed by 1 base and V by 3 bases; bases with no gene match: 10. Germline V lookup: CDR1 SQVTM, CDR2 ANQGSEA. The length of the CDR3 is 18 residues.

The chain has TRBV13 and TRBJ1-2, with 7 bases lining up with TRBD1. The CDR3 sequence is 19 residues long. Trimming at V came to 4 bases and at J to 1 base, leaving 18 bases not matched to a gene. Germline V gene lookup returns CDR1 PRHDT and CDR2 FYEKMQ (reference sequence). In DNA, the CDR3 is TGTGCCAGCAGCTCTAGGGGTATCTCGGCCAGGGGGGATAACTATGGCTACACCTTC. Its translation: CASSSRGISARGDNYGYTF.

This clonotype was picked up many times. The rearrangement joins TRBV12-3 or TRBV12-4 to TRBJ1-5; 8 bases are a match to TRBD1. With V trimmed by 3 bases and J by 4 bases, 2 bases remained unmatched. This CDR3 comprises 14 residues. CDR3 in amino acids: CASSLGTGNQPQHF. The CDR3 DNA is TGTGCCAGCAGTTTGGGGACAGGAAATCAGCCCCAGCATTTT.

The chain joins TRBV29-1 to TRBJ2-3; 7 bases fit TRBD2. From germline, CDR1 is SQVTM and CDR2 ANQGSEA. V shed 6 bases, J shed 6 bases, and the junction held 3 bases outside the gene matches. This CDR3 is 11 amino acids long. CDR3 residues: CSVRRGDTQYF. CDR3 in DNA: TGCAGCGTCCGGCGGGGGGATACGCAGTATTTT.

The V gene is TRBV7-2, the J gene TRBJ2-3, with no clear D. This CDR3 region has 15 residues. V was cut by 5 bases and J by 0 bases, with 12 bases left in between. The germline gives CDR1 SGHTA, CDR2 FQGNSA. The CDR3, as DNA: TGTGCCAGCAGCCTGTACCTCTCGAGCACAGATACGCAGTATTTT. Translation gives CASSLYLSSTDTQYF. The full variable domain, its missing parts supplied by reference TRBV7-2 and TRBJ2-3, is GAGVSQSPSNKVTEKGKDVELRCDPISGHTALYWYRQSLGQGLEFLIYFQGNSAPDKSGLPSDRFSAERTGGSVSTLTIQRTQQEDSAVYLCASSLYLSSTDTQYFGPGTRLTVL.

This clonotype was detected many times. The V and J genes are TRBV7-2 and TRBJ2-1; D gene unclear. V dropped 1 base and J dropped 0 bases, with 7 bases sitting between them. This CDR3 contains 15 residues. CDR1 is SGHTA and CDR2 is FQGNSA in the germline V gene. The CDR3 reads CASSLGPNSYNEQFF. The CDR3 DNA sequence: TGTGCCAGCAGCTTAGGCCCCAACTCCTACAATGAGCAGTTCTTC.

This clonotype appeared many times. The chain uses TRBV12-5 and TRBJ2-2; 7 bases match TRBD1. Looked up from germline, CDR1 is LGHNT and CDR2 is FRNRAP. V dropped 5 bases and J dropped 3; count of bases not matched to a gene: 3. The CDR3 is made up of 14 amino acids. The CDR3 loop reads CASGLGTDTGELFF. The CDR3 region has the DNA TGTGCTAGTGGTCTCGGGACAGACACCGGGGAGCTGTTTTTT.

This clonotype occurred once. The chain joins TRBV13 to TRBJ2-7, with 9 bases that match TRBD2. CDR3 size: 16 residues. Germline V gene data show CDR1 as PRHDT and CDR2 as FYEKMQ (reference sequence). Trimming cost V 4 bases and J 0 bases; bases outside gene matches: 7. The CDR3 reads CASSSIRTSDSYEQYF. Here the CDR3 DNA reads TGTGCCAGCAGCTCCATACGGACTAGCGACTCCTACGAGCAGTACTTC.

As concerns this clonotype: A single base separates this from a much larger clone, so it may be a read error. The chain recombines TRBV5-1 with TRBJ2-7; tentative D call: TRBD1 (6 bases). This CDR3 is 14 amino acids long. The V end was cut by 4 bases, the J end by 3 bases, with 14 bases between. Germline V gene sequence: CDR1 SGHRS, CDR2 YFSETQ. Here the CDR3 reads CASSKQGYGYEQYF. In DNA, the CDR3 is TGCGCCAGCAGCAAGCAGGGGTACGGCTACGAGCAGTACTTC.

This clonotype turned up a few times. This chain uses TRBV3-1 with TRBJ2-1, with D perhaps being TRBD1 or TRBD2 (5 bases each). The CDR3 loop spans 16 amino acids. The germline CDR1 and CDR2 sequences are LGHDT and YNNKEL (reference sequence). The V end lost 0 bases, the J end lost 1 base, and 10 bases lay between the germline ends. In nucleotides, the CDR3 is TGTGCCAGCAGCCAAGATGGGGGTAGGTCCTACAATGAGCAGTTCTTC. Its translation: CASSQDGGRSYNEQFF.

This chain uses TRBV9 with TRBJ2-3; 7 positions match TRBD1. This CDR3 is built from 23 residues. The germline CDR1 and CDR2 sequences are SGDLS and YYNGEE. The V segment lost 3 bases and the J segment 2 bases; nucleotides outside the gene matches: 30. The CDR3 sequence: CASSGDTGQKHRPLKQNTDTQYF. The CDR3 region has the DNA TGTGCCAGCAGCGGGGATACGGGACAGAAGCATCGTCCCCTAAAGCAAAACACAGATACGCAGTATTTT.

In this sample, this clonotype turned up a few times. The chain has TRBV4-1 and TRBJ1-5; D remains unclear. CDR3 size: 15 residues. V was shortened by 4 bases and J by 2 bases, with 12 bases between the two germline ends. CDR1 is MGHRA and CDR2 is YSYEKL in the germline V gene. CDR3 sequence (DNA): TGCGCCAGCAGCCCCAAGTATCCAGGCAATCAGCCCCAGCATTTT. It is translated as CASSPKYPGNQPQHF.

The chain is built from TRBV7-3 and TRBJ2-1; the match to TRBD2 covers 10 bases. CDR3 length: 18 amino acids. From germline, CDR1 is SGHTA and CDR2 FQGTGA. Trimming removed 2 bases from V and 0 bases from J; junction bases left unmatched: 7. The CDR3 region is CASSLSSGRPFSYNEQFF. The CDR3 coding sequence is TGTGCCAGCAGCTTATCTAGCGGGAGACCCTTCTCCTACAATGAGCAGTTCTTC.

A single count supports this clonotype. This chain joins TRBV6-2 or TRBV6-3 and TRBJ2-7; 10 bases are shared with TRBD2. CDR1 is MNHEY and CDR2 is SVGEGT in the germline V gene. V was clipped by 5 bases and J by 2 bases; unmatched bases: 6. The CDR3 runs to 15 residues. DNA of the CDR3: TGTGCCAGCAGTCAACCTAGCGGGAGAGCCTACGAGCAGTACTTC. It is translated as CASSQPSGRAYEQYF.

This chain uses TRBV11-2 with TRBJ2-1; D is possibly TRBD2 (6 bases). Deletions cut 4 bases from V and 10 bases from J, with 20 bases between. The germline CDR1 and CDR2 sequences are SGHAT and FQNNGV. The CDR3 loop spans 15 amino acids. In DNA, the CDR3 is TGTGCCAGCAGCTCCCGTCGGAGGGAGTTAGGAGAGCAGTTCTTC. Protein: CASSSRRRELGEQFF.

The rearrangement uses TRBV9 and TRBJ2-7, with a weak D call TRBD2 (5 bases). The V gene's germline CDR1 is SGDLS and CDR2 YYNGEE. The germline V and J ends were trimmed by 2 bases and 4 bases, with 16 bases remaining between them. This CDR3 is 15 amino acids long. The CDR3 sequence: CASSVALGSGYEQYF. The CDR3 DNA is TGTGCCAGCAGCGTCGCGTTGGGATCGGGGTACGAGCAGTACTTC.

This chain joins TRBV6-4 and TRBJ2-6, with 9 bases identical to TRBD2. CDR3 length equals 18 residues. V lost 0 bases and J lost 2; bases outside the gene matches: 5. Germline lookup yields CDR1 MRHNA and CDR2 SNTAGT. In nucleotides, the CDR3 is TGTGCCAGCAGTGACTCGGCGGCTAGCGGGACTGGGGCCAACGTCCTGACTTTC. Translated, it gives CASSDSAASGTGANVLTF.

V and J are TRBV20-1 and TRBJ2-3; the D gene is possibly TRBD1 (6 bases). CDR1 DFQATT and CDR2 SNEGSKA come from the germline V gene (reference sequence). The CDR3 contains 14 residues. Trimming took 6 bases from V and 4 from J, leaving 17 bases between them. The CDR3 coding sequence is TGCAGTGCAAAGTCAGGGACATCCGCAGATACGCAGTATTTT. It translates to CSAKSGTSADTQYF.

The CDR3 sequence: CASSQEELRTDTQYF. In nucleotides, the CDR3 is TGCGCCAGCAGCCAAGAAGAGTTGCGGACAGATACGCAGTATTTT. The chain employs TRBV4-1 and TRBJ2-3; D remains unclear. Deletions cut 0 bases from V and 3 bases from J, with 10 bases between. Looked up from germline, CDR1 is MGHRA and CDR2 is YSYEKL. The CDR3 covers 15 residues.